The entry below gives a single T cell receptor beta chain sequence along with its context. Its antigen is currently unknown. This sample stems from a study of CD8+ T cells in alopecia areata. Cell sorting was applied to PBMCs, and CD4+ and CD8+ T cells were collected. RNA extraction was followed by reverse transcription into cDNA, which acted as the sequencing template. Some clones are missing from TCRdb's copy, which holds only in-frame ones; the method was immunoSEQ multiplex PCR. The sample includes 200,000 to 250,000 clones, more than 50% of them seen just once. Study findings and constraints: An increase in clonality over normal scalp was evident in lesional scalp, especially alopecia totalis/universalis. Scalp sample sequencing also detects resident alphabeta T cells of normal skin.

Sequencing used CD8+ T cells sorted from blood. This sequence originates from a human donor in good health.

CDR3 bases: TGTGCCAGCTCTCTAGCATGGCACGAGCAGTACTTC. Protein sequence: CASSLAWHEQYF. This chain uses TRBV18 with TRBJ2-7; a weak D match, TRBD2 (5 bases). The CDR3 has 12 residues. Germline values: CDR1 KGHSH, CDR2 LQKENI. V was trimmed by 6 bases and J by 5 bases, leaving 11 bases between them.